The T cell receptor beta chain under discussion was sequenced for a study of early T cells in non-severe SARS-CoV-2 infection. Study details: Sequenced material consisted of bulk RNA (from unsorted whole blood), and chains were unpaired. General study results and limits: A preference for anti-spike CD8 responses marked VDJdb matching, which missed private and CD4 specificities.

This clonotype was recorded at least ten times. Its antigen is currently unknown. As part of library construction, unique molecular identifiers were attached to individual cDNA molecules. Via MiXCR, TCRdb re-called the 5' RACE reads, giving one row per CDR3 protein. This table has approximately 28,000 distinct CDR3 sequences, roughly 4.6% appearing once. Trimming took 3 bases from V and 0 from J, leaving 13 bases between them. Germline CDR1 is SGDLS and CDR2 is YYNGEE. CDR3 length equals 16 residues. Specimen: whole blood, collected at baseline. The chain is built from TRBV9 and TRBJ2-4; D gene ambiguous. The TCR was taken from an adult who was a healthcare worker with PCR-confirmed SARS-CoV-2 infection or an uninfected control (not recorded which). The CDR3 DNA follows: TGTGCCAGCAGCGAGACCAGTTCTTTAGCCAAAAACATTCAGTACTTC. This sequence encodes CASSETSSLAKNIQYF.